Listed below are T cell receptor beta chains from one sample, sequenced in a study of CD8+ T cells in alopecia areata. The method was immunoSEQ multiplex PCR; TCRdb's version includes in-frame clones alone and lacks a portion of them. Found here are about 150,000 clones, under 60% of them singletons; the top ten hold roughly 6.7%. The input for sequencing was CD4+ T cells sorted from blood, taken at week 0. The source of these receptors is a human donor with alopecia areata. The CDR3 runs from the conserved cysteine through the conserved F or W. Fields, in order: clone size, D gene, J gene, V gene, CDR3 protein, CDR3 DNA. D genes are given only for firm matches. Size is stated for part of the rows, as once, few or many counts, or as a class when the clone is expanded.

size: once; D: TRBD2; J: TRBJ2-1; V: TRBV7-2; CDR3: CASSLGSGGANEQFF; DNA: TGTGCCAGCAGCTTAGGTAGCGGGGGGGCAAATGAGCAGTTCTTC
size: NA; D: NA; J: TRBJ2-3; V: TRBV5-1; CDR3: CASSLGPTSRRSTDTQYF; DNA: TGCGCCAGCAGCTTGGGGCCAACTAGCAGGCGTAGCACAGATACGCAGTATTTT
size: NA; D: NA; J: TRBJ2-3; V: TRBV5-1; CDR3: CASGRLNTDTQYF; DNA: TGCGCCAGCGGTCGACTGAACACAGATACGCAGTATTTT
size: NA; D: NA; J: TRBJ1-5; V: TRBV6-6; CDR3: CASSYSQASNQPQHF; DNA: TGTGCCAGCAGTTACTCACAGGCCAGCAATCAGCCCCAGCATTTT
size: NA; D: NA; J: TRBJ2-2; V: TRBV6-1; CDR3: CASGTAGASTGELFF; DNA: TGTGCCAGCGGTACGGCGGGGGCTTCCACCGGGGAGCTGTTTTTT
size: few; D: NA; J: TRBJ2-5; V: TRBV7-9; CDR3: CASSLLGGAQYF; DNA: TGTGCCAGCAGCTTGCTAGGCGGGGCCCAGTACTTC
size: NA; D: TRBD1; J: TRBJ2-3; V: TRBV5-1; CDR3: CASDSGTGPTDTQYF; DNA: TGCGCCAGCGATTCCGGGACAGGGCCTACAGATACGCAGTATTTT
size: NA; D: TRBD2; J: TRBJ2-7; V: TRBV10-3; CDR3: CAISGLAESYEQYF; DNA: TGTGCCATCAGCGGACTAGCGGAATCCTACGAGCAGTACTTC
size: NA; D: TRBD2; J: TRBJ2-5; V: TRBV10-3; CDR3: CATGLAEETQYF; DNA: TGTGCCACCGGACTAGCTGAAGAGACCCAGTACTTC
size: NA; D: NA; J: TRBJ1-6; V: TRBV11-2; CDR3: CASSPAGSYNSPLHF; DNA: TGTGCCAGCAGCCCGGCAGGGTCCTATAATTCACCCCTCCACTTT
size: NA; D: NA; J: TRBJ1-2; V: TRBV9; CDR3: CASSVDPTGSYGYTF; DNA: TGTGCCAGCAGCGTAGATCCCACAGGCTCCTATGGCTACACCTTC
size: once; D: NA; J: TRBJ1-4; V: TRBV30; CDR3: CAWSEGLGTNEKLFF; DNA: TGTGCCTGGAGTGAAGGACTGGGGACTAATGAAAAACTGTTTTTT
size: NA; D: TRBD1; J: TRBJ2-7; V: TRBV15; CDR3: CATSREDRAPYEQYF; DNA: TGTGCCACCAGCAGAGAAGACAGGGCCCCCTACGAGCAGTACTTC
size: NA; D: TRBD1; J: TRBJ1-5; V: TRBV30; CDR3: CAWDRGREQPQHF; DNA: TGTGCCTGGGACAGGGGGCGAGAGCAGCCCCAGCATTTT
size: NA; D: NA; J: TRBJ1-2; V: TRBV4-3; CDR3: CASSQDGGNYGYTF; DNA: TGCGCCAGCAGCCAAGATGGGGGGAACTATGGCTACACCTTC